Below are 29 T cell receptor beta chains sequenced from a single sample in a study of blood T cell repertoires in COVID-19. Here immunoSEQ multiplex PCR was the method, and the copy in TCRdb shows in-frame clones only, minus some. There are just under 45,000 clones in the sample; around 87% occur only once, and roughly 21% lies in the top ten. Sequencing used peripheral blood. The origin of the receptors is a woman of 80 years or more in a cohort sampled during active or convalescent COVID-19.

This chain links TRBV5-8 with TRBJ1-1; D remains ambiguous. CDR1 SGHTS and CDR2 YDEGEE come from the germline V gene. The CDR3 is made up of 15 amino acids. V was shortened by 2 bases and J by 1 base, with 12 bases between the two germline ends. Here the CDR3 reads CASSFGRIRNTEAFF. DNA of the CDR3: TGTGCCAGCAGCTTTGGCAGGATTAGGAACACTGAAGCTTTCTTT.

V and J are TRBV30 and TRBJ2-2; D remains unclear. The CDR3 runs to 18 residues. V was trimmed by 5 bases and J by 3 bases, leaving 25 bases between them. Germline CDR1 GTSNPN, CDR2 SVGIG (reference sequence). The CDR3, as DNA: TGTGCCTGGGCCTTTAAGTGGATAGCCTGGAATTACACCGGGGAGCTGTTTTTT. Translated, it gives CAWAFKWIAWNYTGELFF.

V usage is TRBV5-1 and J usage is TRBJ1-1; 9 positions agree with TRBD1. Germline loops: CDR1 SGHRS, CDR2 YFSETQ. CDR3 length equals 16 residues. The trim removed 4 bases at V and 0 bases at J, leaving 7 bases unmatched. The CDR3 loop is CASSPDRGAMNTEAFF. The CDR3 coding sequence is TGCGCCAGCAGCCCCGACAGGGGGGCCATGAACACTGAAGCTTTCTTT.

The rearrangement joins TRBV2 to TRBJ1-5, with D tentatively TRBD1 (5 bases). V was shortened by 8 bases and J by 0 bases, with 20 bases between the two germline ends. Germline values: CDR1 SNHLY, CDR2 FYNNEI. There are 17 residues in the CDR3. This CDR3 is CASRPRPGVTSNQPQHF. Written as DNA, the CDR3 is TGTGCCAGCCGCCCAAGACCGGGGGTGACTAGCAATCAGCCCCAGCATTTT.

In regard to this clone: One end of the junction fails to match germline, which may point to a read error. The rearrangement links TRBV7-7 to TRBJ2-1; a weak D match, TRBD1 (5 bases). This CDR3 is 15 amino acids long. Per the germline V gene, CDR1 is SSHAT and CDR2 is FNYEAQ (reference sequence). In DNA form, the CDR3 reads TGTGCTAGCAGCTTAGGGCAGGGTACCTACAATGAGCAGTTCTTC. Translation gives CASSLGQGTYNEQFF.

The chain recombines TRBV10-3 with TRBJ2-3; D gene ambiguous. CDR1 is ENHRY, CDR2 SYGVKD, per germline. V was shortened by 6 bases and J by 0 bases, with 10 bases between the two germline ends. The CDR3 extends over 14 amino acids. The CDR3 DNA reads as TGTGCCATCAGCACTTCCTCTAGCACAGATACGCAGTATTTT. This translates into CAISTSSSTDTQYF.

The table lists this clone with a few counts. The chain has TRBV5-4 and TRBJ1-2, with D tentatively TRBD1 (6 bases). The CDR3 is made up of 14 amino acids. V was clipped by 0 bases and J by 4 bases, with 10 bases between them. CDR1 and CDR2 (germline): SGHNT, YYREEE (reference sequence). The CDR3 sequence: CASSLGVRGYGYTF. CDR3 sequence (DNA): TGTGCCAGCAGCTTGGGGGTCAGGGGCTATGGCTACACCTTC. Together with reference TRBV5-4 and TRBJ1-2, the CDR3 gives the full variable domain: ETGVTQSPTHLIKTRGQQVTLRCSSQSGHNTVSWYQQALGQGPQFIFQYYREEENGRGNFPPRFSGLQFPNYSSELNVNALELDDSALYLCASSLGVRGYGYTFGSGTRLTVV.

The rearrangement joins TRBV5-1 to TRBJ2-3; 10 positions match TRBD2. Losses at the gene ends were 0 bases for V and 2 bases for J; bases not matched to a gene: 3. Germline assignment: CDR1 SGHRS and CDR2 YFSETQ. This CDR3 comprises 16 residues. The CDR3 protein is CASSLETSGATDTQYF. The DNA of the CDR3 is TGCGCCAGCAGCTTGGAAACTAGCGGGGCCACAGATACGCAGTATTTT.

The gene calls are TRBV11-3 and TRBJ1-2; D possibly corresponds to TRBD1 (5 bases). With 0 bases removed from V and 3 bases from J, the gap between germline ends came to 11 bases. Germline CDR1 reads SGHNT; CDR2 reads YENEEA. The CDR3 length is 15 residues. This CDR3 is CASSLDLGDYYGYTF. The CDR3 nucleotides read TGTGCCAGCAGCTTAGATCTTGGGGACTACTATGGCTACACCTTC.

The chain employs TRBV6-2 or TRBV6-3 and TRBJ2-2, with TRBD2 identical over 9 bases. This CDR3 comprises 16 residues. Germline trimming cut 5 bases from V and 0 bases from J; bases unmatched to any gene: 4. The germline gives CDR1 MNHEY, CDR2 SVGEGT. The CDR3 protein is CASSLAGRTNTGELFF. The DNA for the CDR3 is TGTGCCAGCAGTCTAGCGGGGCGTACGAACACCGGGGAGCTGTTTTTT.

The rearrangement uses TRBV5-1 and TRBJ2-2; 9 nucleotides align to TRBD2. Germline-derived CDR1 and CDR2 are SGHRS and YFSETQ. The CDR3 consists of 15 residues. The V gene end was trimmed by 4 bases and the J gene end by 6 bases; junction bases not matched to a gene: 7. The CDR3 sequence: CASSTGLASPGELFF. The CDR3 nucleotides read TGCGCCAGCAGCACGGGACTAGCCAGTCCCGGGGAGCTGTTTTTT.

This clone was observed once. J is TRBJ2-2 and V is TRBV10-3, with TRBD1 identical over 7 bases. This CDR3 comprises 14 residues. The germline V gene has CDR1 ENHRY and CDR2 SYGVKD. Trimming at V came to 10 bases and at J to 6 bases, leaving 11 bases not matched to a gene. In DNA, the CDR3 is TGTGCCACTCAACCCTACACAGGGGCCGGGGAGCTGTTTTTT. It codes for CATQPYTGAGELFF.

In its sample, this clone was seen a few times. The chain employs TRBV2 and TRBJ1-1; the match to TRBD1 covers 7 bases. Germline trimming cut 6 bases from V and 5 bases from J; bases unmatched to any gene: 6. The CDR3 is 13 residues long. CDR1 is SNHLY and CDR2 is FYNNEI in the germline V gene. The CDR3 region is CASRTGPWTEAFF. The CDR3 nucleotides are TGTGCCAGCAGGACAGGGCCCTGGACTGAAGCTTTCTTT.

This chain connects TRBV6-6 to TRBJ2-2, with TRBD2 identical over 7 bases. Germline V gene sequence: CDR1 MNHNY, CDR2 SVGAGI (reference sequence). With 9 bases clipped from V and 6 bases from J, the junction kept 10 bases outside the gene matches. CDR3 length: 14 amino acids. The CDR3 spells CARRRDRGAGELFF. CDR3 in DNA: TGTGCCAGAAGGCGGGACCGGGGGGCCGGGGAGCTGTTTTTT.

This chain links TRBV6-2 or TRBV6-3 with TRBJ2-2, with 8 bases that match TRBD1. This CDR3 is 17 amino acids long. Germline values: CDR1 MNHEY, CDR2 SVGEGT. V shed 2 bases, J shed 0 bases, and the junction held 5 bases outside the gene matches. The CDR3 region is CASSYVLQGANTGELFF. DNA of the CDR3: TGTGCCAGCAGTTACGTACTACAGGGGGCGAACACCGGGGAGCTGTTTTTT.

V is TRBV7-3 and J is TRBJ2-3; TRBD2 matches at 12 bases. The ends lost 5 bases at V and 1 base at J; junction bases unmatched: 4. Germline assignment: CDR1 SGHTA and CDR2 FQGTGA. The CDR3 runs 16 residues. The CDR3 is CASSPRTSGGTDTQYF. Here the CDR3 DNA reads TGTGCCAGCAGCCCGAGGACTAGCGGGGGCACAGATACGCAGTATTTT.

The chain couples TRBV28 to TRBJ2-7, with 7 bases that match TRBD1. J lost 4 bases, V lost 5 bases, and 5 bases had no gene match. The CDR3 is made up of 13 amino acids. Germline CDR1 MDHEN, CDR2 SYDVKM. The CDR3 reads CASSLGRGYEQYF. DNA of the CDR3: TGTGCCAGCAGTCTTGGCAGGGGGTACGAGCAGTACTTC.

The chain's CDR3 is CASSPLWGSDTIYF. In nucleotides, the CDR3 is TGTGCCAGCAGCCCCCTCTGGGGCAGTGACACCATATATTTT. The chain carries TRBV11-2 and TRBJ1-3; tentative D call: TRBD1 (5 bases). The CDR3 is made up of 14 amino acids. Germline V gene lookup returns CDR1 SGHAT and CDR2 FQNNGV. V lost 5 bases to trimming and J lost 8 bases, with 16 bases between them.

The chain carries TRBV9 and TRBJ2-2; 8 positions match TRBD1. This CDR3 comprises 16 residues. Trimming cost V 4 bases and J 8 bases; bases outside gene matches: 13. Germline lookup yields CDR1 SGDLS and CDR2 YYNGEE. The CDR3 bases are TGTGCCAGCAGCCTCCTTCAAGGGACAGGACTGGGGGAGCTGTTTTTT. This gives the protein CASSLLQGTGLGELFF.

CDR3: CASSQGQGPTSNTIYF. CDR3 DNA sequence: TGCGCCAGCAGCCAAGGACAGGGGCCTACAAGTAACACCATATATTTT. The V call is TRBV4-1, the J call TRBJ1-3; 8 nucleotides line up with TRBD1. The CDR3 runs 16 residues. The germline V gene encodes CDR1 MGHRA and CDR2 YSYEKL. V gave up 1 base and J gave up 7 bases; unmatched junction bases: 9.

V usage is TRBV10-3 and J usage is TRBJ1-2; TRBD1 is a possible D gene (5 bases). The ends were cut back, 2 bases at V and 4 bases at J, with 11 bases in the middle. Germline loops: CDR1 ENHRY, CDR2 SYGVKD. CDR3 length: 14 residues. This CDR3 is CAISEGQGLYGYTF. As DNA, the CDR3 is TGTGCCATCAGTGAGGGCCAGGGTCTCTATGGCTACACCTTC.

The chain has TRBV6-6 and TRBJ1-2; 10 bases line up with TRBD1. Germline CDR1 and CDR2: MNHNY and SVGAGI (reference sequence). The trim removed 4 bases at V and 3 bases at J, leaving 5 bases unmatched. The CDR3 totals 15 residues. CDR3: CASSSPGQGDYGYTF. CDR3 bases: TGTGCCAGCAGTTCGCCCGGACAGGGGGACTATGGCTACACCTTC.

This rearrangement joins TRBV9 to TRBJ2-3, with D perhaps matching TRBD2 (6 bases). The V end lost 0 bases, the J end lost 0 bases, and 8 bases lay between the germline ends. Germline values: CDR1 SGDLS, CDR2 YYNGEE. The CDR3 is made up of 15 amino acids. The CDR3 sequence is CASSVAGVSTDTQYF. CDR3 bases: TGTGCCAGCAGCGTAGCGGGGGTTAGCACAGATACGCAGTATTTT.

The CDR3 DNA reads TGTGCCAGCAGCGATTCTACAGGGAGAAATACGCAGTATTTT. Its protein is CASSDSTGRNTQYF. The chain has TRBV5-5 and TRBJ2-3, with D tentatively TRBD1 (6 bases). The CDR3 is made up of 14 amino acids. Germline assignment: CDR1 SGHKS and CDR2 YYEKEE (reference sequence). The germline V and J ends were trimmed by 4 bases and 7 bases, with 16 bases remaining between them.

This clone came up a few times. J is TRBJ2-1 and V is TRBV5-4, with 9 bases fitting TRBD2. Germline V gene lookup returns CDR1 SGHNT and CDR2 YYREEE (reference sequence). The CDR3 sequence is 14 residues long. Trimming at V came to 7 bases and at J to 7 bases, leaving 9 bases not matched to a gene. The CDR3 nucleotides read TGTGCCAGCGGCAGCGGGAGGCCTGGGAATGAGCAGTTCTTC. It yields the protein CASGSGRPGNEQFF.

V and J are TRBV6-1 and TRBJ1-2, with 9 bases aligning to TRBD1. The germline V gene encodes CDR1 MNHNS and CDR2 SASEGT. V lost 2 bases to trimming and J lost 8 bases; unmatched junction nucleotides: 3. This CDR3 region has 13 residues. CDR3 in amino acids: CASSERQGVGYTF. CDR3 nucleotide sequence: TGTGCCAGCAGTGAAAGACAGGGGGTAGGCTACACCTTC.

The chain has TRBV7-2 and TRBJ2-7, with 12 nucleotides matching TRBD2. This CDR3 is built from 19 residues. V was clipped by 0 bases and J by 3 bases; unmatched bases: 12. Germline values: CDR1 SGHTA, CDR2 FQGNSA. The CDR3 loop is CASSLAAASGGARGYEQYF. In nucleotides, the CDR3 is TGTGCCAGCAGCTTAGCGGCGGCTAGCGGGGGGGCAAGGGGCTACGAGCAGTACTTC.

The V and J genes are TRBV9 and TRBJ1-4, with 8 bases matching TRBD1. Germline V gene lookup returns CDR1 SGDLS and CDR2 YYNGEE. The ends lost 0 bases at V and 8 bases at J; junction bases unmatched: 9. The CDR3 length is 16 residues. The CDR3 sequence: CASSVGQGRRGEKLFF. CDR3 sequence (DNA): TGTGCCAGCAGCGTAGGACAGGGGCGGCGCGGCGAAAAACTGTTTTTT.

This clone showed up just once. The rearrangement uses TRBV5-4 and TRBJ2-5, with 9 bases identical to TRBD1. The CDR3 is 14 amino acids. The V segment lost 0 bases and the J segment 5 bases; nucleotides outside the gene matches: 2. CDR1 SGHNT and CDR2 YYREEE come from the germline V gene (reference sequence). CDR3 loop: CASSLAGQGETQYF. The CDR3 DNA reads TGTGCCAGCAGCTTGGCCGGACAGGGGGAGACCCAGTACTTC.